This record looks at one TCR beta chain sequence and its context. What it binds is not known. The sample is drawn from a study of identical twins. The V gene lost 5 bases and the J gene lost 5 bases, with 24 bases spanning the gap. The CDR3 runs 17 residues. In germline, CDR1 is MNHEY, CDR2 SMNVEV (reference sequence). TCRdb itself ran the 5' RACE reads through MiXCR, one entry per CDR3 protein. The sample carries about 530,000 distinct CDR3 sequences, around 15% recorded once. Study observations and caveats: There were fewer insertions in abundant cord blood beta clonotypes, but memory repertoires showed no such pattern.

In addition, the sample was reused for a study of yellow fever vaccine responses in identical twins.

The sample was CD4+ T cells sorted from blood. The chain combines TRBV27 with TRBJ1-1; D is possibly TRBD1 (6 bases). The sequence derives from a woman aged 18-29 years in good health. The CDR3 DNA reads TGTGCCAGCAGTCCCCGCAGCCTCCAGGGGTTCCGGACTGAAGCTTTCTTT. The encoded protein is CASSPRSLQGFRTEAFF.